These T cell receptor beta chains were read from a single sample in a study of cytomegalovirus exposure and HLA in healthy donors. The table came from immunoSEQ multiplex PCR; TCRdb's copy has only in-frame clones and leaves some out. The table records some 120,000 clones, roughly 83% of them present only once. The specimen sequenced was PBMCs. These receptors were obtained from a man between 18 and 35 years old in good health and CMV-seropositive. Each CDR3 is given with its conserved first and last residue. Fields, in order: CDR3 length, D gene, V gene, clone size, J gene, CDR3 protein, CDR3 DNA. The D gene is left open where the match is weak. The listing skips clone size in some rows; elsewhere it reads once, few, many or a size class.

CDR3 length: 14
D gene: TRBD1
V gene: TRBV6-1
clone size: -
J gene: TRBJ1-5
CDR3 protein: CASSEITGAQPQHF
CDR3 DNA: TGTGCCAGCAGTGAGATAACAGGGGCTCAGCCCCAGCATTTT

CDR3 length: 15
D gene: TRBD1
V gene: TRBV10-3
clone size: -
J gene: TRBJ2-2
CDR3 protein: CAISGDRAHTGELFF
CDR3 DNA: TGTGCCATCAGTGGGGACAGGGCCCACACCGGGGAGCTGTTTTTT

CDR3 length: 16
D gene: TRBD1
V gene: TRBV4-1
clone size: -
J gene: TRBJ2-5
CDR3 protein: CASSQGTGVRQETQYF
CDR3 DNA: TGCGCCAGCAGCCAAGGGACAGGGGTACGTCAAGAGACCCAGTACTTC

CDR3 length: 14
D gene: -
V gene: TRBV11-3
clone size: few
J gene: TRBJ1-4
CDR3 protein: CASSPGHRGEKLFF
CDR3 DNA: TGTGCCAGCAGCCCGGGACATCGGGGTGAAAAACTGTTTTTT

CDR3 length: 14
D gene: -
V gene: TRBV10-3
clone size: -
J gene: TRBJ1-2
CDR3 protein: CAIGAGAFNNGYTF
CDR3 DNA: TGTGCCATCGGCGCAGGCGCCTTTAATAATGGCTACACCTTC

CDR3 length: 13
D gene: TRBD1
V gene: TRBV5-4
clone size: -
J gene: TRBJ2-7
CDR3 protein: CASSHGQGYEQYF
CDR3 DNA: TGTGCCAGCAGCCATGGACAGGGATACGAGCAGTACTTC

CDR3 length: 14
D gene: TRBD1
V gene: TRBV7-9
clone size: -
J gene: TRBJ1-4
CDR3 protein: CASRRGQLNEKLFF
CDR3 DNA: TGTGCCAGCAGGCGGGGACAGCTTAATGAAAAACTGTTTTTT

CDR3 length: 14
D gene: -
V gene: TRBV9
clone size: -
J gene: TRBJ1-1
CDR3 protein: CASSVGGKHTEAFF
CDR3 DNA: TGTGCCAGCAGCGTGGGGGGGAAACACACTGAAGCTTTCTTT

CDR3 length: 14
D gene: -
V gene: TRBV27
clone size: -
J gene: TRBJ1-5
CDR3 protein: CASSPGGEGQPQHF
CDR3 DNA: TGTGCCAGCAGTCCCGGGGGAGAAGGTCAGCCCCAGCATTTT

CDR3 length: 17
D gene: TRBD2
V gene: TRBV13
clone size: -
J gene: TRBJ2-5
CDR3 protein: CASSTRASGGAQETQYF
CDR3 DNA: TGTGCCAGCAGCACCCGGGCTAGCGGGGGGGCTCAAGAGACCCAGTACTTC

CDR3 length: 13
D gene: -
V gene: TRBV10-3
clone size: -
J gene: TRBJ1-2
CDR3 protein: CAISDRDTDGYTF
CDR3 DNA: TGTGCCATCAGTGACCGGGACACCGATGGCTACACCTTC

CDR3 length: 13
D gene: TRBD1
V gene: TRBV19
clone size: -
J gene: TRBJ1-1
CDR3 protein: CASGNAGGTEAFF
CDR3 DNA: TGTGCCAGTGGTAACGCAGGGGGCACTGAAGCTTTCTTT

CDR3 length: 16
D gene: TRBD1
V gene: TRBV4-1
clone size: -
J gene: TRBJ1-1
CDR3 protein: CASTLGLQGVGTEAFF
CDR3 DNA: TGCGCCAGCACCCTAGGCCTACAGGGGGTCGGCACTGAAGCTTTCTTT

CDR3 length: 15
D gene: -
V gene: TRBV6-7
clone size: -
J gene: TRBJ1-2
CDR3 protein: CASSYTGRCNYGYTF
CDR3 DNA: TGTGCCAGCAGTTACACAGGGCGGTGTAACTATGGCTACACCTTC

CDR3 length: 13
D gene: -
V gene: TRBV30
clone size: -
J gene: TRBJ2-5
CDR3 protein: CAWSPDSQETQYF
CDR3 DNA: TGTGCCTGGAGTCCAGACAGCCAAGAGACCCAGTACTTC

CDR3 length: 14
D gene: TRBD1
V gene: TRBV5-6
clone size: -
J gene: TRBJ2-7
CDR3 protein: CASSLGQGVSEQYF
CDR3 DNA: TGTGCCAGCAGCTTGGGACAGGGGGTGAGTGAGCAGTACTTC

CDR3 length: 13
D gene: -
V gene: TRBV10-3
clone size: -
J gene: TRBJ1-1
CDR3 protein: CAISLDLNTEAFF
CDR3 DNA: TGTGCCATCAGCCTCGACTTGAACACTGAAGCTTTCTTT

CDR3 length: 15
D gene: TRBD2
V gene: TRBV6-5
clone size: -
J gene: TRBJ2-7
CDR3 protein: CASSPMSGGSYEQYF
CDR3 DNA: TGTGCCAGCAGTCCCATGAGCGGGGGTTCCTACGAGCAGTACTTC

CDR3 length: 19
D gene: -
V gene: TRBV15
clone size: -
J gene: TRBJ1-6
CDR3 protein: CATSLLGHLKGPYNSPLHF
CDR3 DNA: TGTGCCACCAGCCTTTTGGGACACTTAAAGGGTCCCTATAATTCACCCCTCCACTTT

CDR3 length: 12
D gene: -
V gene: TRBV2
clone size: -
J gene: TRBJ2-6
CDR3 protein: CAGSSGANVLTF
CDR3 DNA: TGTGCCGGGAGCTCTGGGGCCAACGTCCTGACTTTC

CDR3 length: 15
D gene: TRBD1
V gene: TRBV6-6
clone size: -
J gene: TRBJ2-5
CDR3 protein: CASSSRTGKGETQYF
CDR3 DNA: TGTGCCAGCAGTTCCAGGACAGGGAAGGGAGAGACCCAGTACTTC

CDR3 length: 20
D gene: TRBD1
V gene: TRBV4-2
clone size: -
J gene: TRBJ1-2
CDR3 protein: CASSHDSLEGQGPTNYGYTF
CDR3 DNA: TGTGCCAGCAGCCACGACTCTCTCGAAGGACAGGGCCCTACTAACTATGGCTACACCTTC

CDR3 length: 15
D gene: TRBD1
V gene: TRBV4-1
clone size: -
J gene: TRBJ1-2
CDR3 protein: CASSRYTGGGYGYTF
CDR3 DNA: TGCGCCAGCAGCCGATACACAGGGGGAGGGTATGGCTACACCTTC

CDR3 length: 15
D gene: -
V gene: TRBV6-1
clone size: -
J gene: TRBJ2-3
CDR3 protein: CASSEKGLVTDTQYF
CDR3 DNA: TGTGCCAGCAGTGAAAAGGGGCTTGTGACAGATACGCAGTATTTT

CDR3 length: 16
D gene: -
V gene: TRBV19
clone size: -
J gene: TRBJ2-6
CDR3 protein: CASSLGQRSGANVLTF
CDR3 DNA: TGTGCCAGTAGCCTAGGACAGCGCTCTGGGGCCAACGTCCTGACTTTC

CDR3 length: 16
D gene: TRBD1
V gene: TRBV7-9
clone size: -
J gene: TRBJ1-4
CDR3 protein: CASSRPPGGFSEKLFF
CDR3 DNA: TGTGCCAGCAGCCGGCCCCCAGGGGGCTTTAGCGAAAAACTGTTTTTT

CDR3 length: 14
D gene: -
V gene: TRBV19
clone size: -
J gene: TRBJ1-2
CDR3 protein: CASQQDLTNYGYTF
CDR3 DNA: TGTGCCAGCCAGCAGGATCTCACTAACTATGGCTACACCTTC